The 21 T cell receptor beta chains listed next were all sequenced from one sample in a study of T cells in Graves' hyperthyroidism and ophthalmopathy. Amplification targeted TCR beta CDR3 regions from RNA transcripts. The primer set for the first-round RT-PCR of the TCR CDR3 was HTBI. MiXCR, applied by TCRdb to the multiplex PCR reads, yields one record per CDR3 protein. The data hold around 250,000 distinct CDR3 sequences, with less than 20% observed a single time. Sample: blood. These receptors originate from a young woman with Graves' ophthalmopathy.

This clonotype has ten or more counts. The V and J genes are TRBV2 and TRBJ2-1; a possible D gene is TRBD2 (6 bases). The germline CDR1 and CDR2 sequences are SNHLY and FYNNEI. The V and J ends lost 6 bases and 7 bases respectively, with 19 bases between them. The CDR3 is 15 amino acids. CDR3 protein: CASSYGSGSGNEQFF. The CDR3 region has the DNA TGTGCCAGCAGCTACGGGAGTGGTTCGGGTAATGAGCAGTTCTTC.

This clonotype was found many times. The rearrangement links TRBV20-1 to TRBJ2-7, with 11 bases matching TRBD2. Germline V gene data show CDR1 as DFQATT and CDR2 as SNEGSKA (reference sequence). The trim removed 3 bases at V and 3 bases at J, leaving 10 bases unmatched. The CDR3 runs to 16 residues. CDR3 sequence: CSASRHSGRAGYEQYF. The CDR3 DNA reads TGCAGTGCTAGCCGGCATAGCGGGAGGGCCGGCTACGAGCAGTACTTC.

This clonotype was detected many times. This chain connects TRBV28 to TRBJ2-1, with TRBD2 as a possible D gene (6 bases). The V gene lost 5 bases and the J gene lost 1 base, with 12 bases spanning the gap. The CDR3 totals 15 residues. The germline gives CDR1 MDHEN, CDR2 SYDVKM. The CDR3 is CASSPTRPSYNEQFF. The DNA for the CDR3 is TGTGCCAGCAGTCCGACTAGGCCGTCCTACAATGAGCAGTTCTTC.

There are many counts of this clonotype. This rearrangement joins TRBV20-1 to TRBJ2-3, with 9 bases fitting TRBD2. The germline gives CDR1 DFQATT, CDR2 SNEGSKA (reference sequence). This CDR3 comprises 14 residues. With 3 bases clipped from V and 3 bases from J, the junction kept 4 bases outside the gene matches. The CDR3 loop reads CSASGSGGTDTQYF. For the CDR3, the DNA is TGCAGTGCTAGTGGTAGCGGGGGTACAGATACGCAGTATTTT.

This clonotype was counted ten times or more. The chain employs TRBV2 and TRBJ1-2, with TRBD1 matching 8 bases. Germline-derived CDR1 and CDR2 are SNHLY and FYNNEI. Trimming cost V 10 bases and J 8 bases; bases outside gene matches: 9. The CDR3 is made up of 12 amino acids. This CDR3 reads CATPDRARGYTF. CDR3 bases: TGTGCCACCCCGGACAGGGCTCGCGGCTACACCTTC.

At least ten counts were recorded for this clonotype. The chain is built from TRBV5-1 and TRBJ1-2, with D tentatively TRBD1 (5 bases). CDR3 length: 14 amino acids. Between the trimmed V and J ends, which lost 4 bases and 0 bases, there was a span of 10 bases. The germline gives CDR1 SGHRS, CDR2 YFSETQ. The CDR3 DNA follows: TGCGCCAGCAGCCCGTGGGGCGCTAACTATGGCTACACCTTC. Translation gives CASSPWGANYGYTF.

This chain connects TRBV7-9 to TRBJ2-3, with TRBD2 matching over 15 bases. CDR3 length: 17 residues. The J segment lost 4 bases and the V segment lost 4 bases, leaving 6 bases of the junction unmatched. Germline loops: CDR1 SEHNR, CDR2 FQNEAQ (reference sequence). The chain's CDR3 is CASSSGLAGGQADTQYF. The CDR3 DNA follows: TGTGCCAGCAGCTCCGGACTAGCGGGAGGGCAAGCAGATACGCAGTATTTT.

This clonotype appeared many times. Here the CDR3 reads CASSPDKDRSSNQPQHF. Here the CDR3 DNA reads TGTGCCAGCAGTCCCGACAAGGACCGCTCTAGCAATCAGCCCCAGCATTTT. J is TRBJ1-5 and V is TRBV6-1; no clear D. The germline gives CDR1 MNHNS, CDR2 SASEGT. V dropped 5 bases and J dropped 0 bases, with 17 bases sitting between them. The CDR3 is made up of 17 amino acids.

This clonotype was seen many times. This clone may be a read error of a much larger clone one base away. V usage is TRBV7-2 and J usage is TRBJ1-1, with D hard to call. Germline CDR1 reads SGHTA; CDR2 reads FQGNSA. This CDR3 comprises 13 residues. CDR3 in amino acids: CAGSPVVNTEAFF. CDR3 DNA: TGTGCCGGCAGCCCCGTGGTGAATACTGAAGCTTTCTTT.

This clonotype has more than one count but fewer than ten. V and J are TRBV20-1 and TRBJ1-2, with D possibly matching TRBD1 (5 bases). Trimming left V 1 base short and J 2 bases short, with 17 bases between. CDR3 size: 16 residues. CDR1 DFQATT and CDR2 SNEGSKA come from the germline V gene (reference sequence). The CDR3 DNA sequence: TGCAGTGCTAGAGTCCCCCCGGGGCTCTGGAACTATGGCTACACCTTC. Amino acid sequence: CSARVPPGLWNYGYTF.

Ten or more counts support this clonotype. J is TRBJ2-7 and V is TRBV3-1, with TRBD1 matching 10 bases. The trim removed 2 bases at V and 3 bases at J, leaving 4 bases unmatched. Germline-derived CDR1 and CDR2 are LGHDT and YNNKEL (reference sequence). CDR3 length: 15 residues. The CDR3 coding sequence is TGTGCCAGCAGCCAAACCGGGACAGGGGTCTACGAGCAGTACTTC. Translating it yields CASSQTGTGVYEQYF.

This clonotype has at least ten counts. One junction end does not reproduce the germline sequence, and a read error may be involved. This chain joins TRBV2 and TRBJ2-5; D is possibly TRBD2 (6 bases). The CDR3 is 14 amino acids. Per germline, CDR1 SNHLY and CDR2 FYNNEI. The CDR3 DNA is TGTGCCAGCAGGGAAGGGACTTACCAAGAGACCCAGTACTTC. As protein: CASREGTYQETQYF.

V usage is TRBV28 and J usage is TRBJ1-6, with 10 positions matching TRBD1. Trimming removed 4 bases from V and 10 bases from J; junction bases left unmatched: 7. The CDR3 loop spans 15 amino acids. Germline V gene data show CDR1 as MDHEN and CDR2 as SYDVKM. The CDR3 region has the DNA TGTGCCAGCAGTTCTCTCGGGACAGGGGACTCACCCCTCCACTTT. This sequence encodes CASSSLGTGDSPLHF. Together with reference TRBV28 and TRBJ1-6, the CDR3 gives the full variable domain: DVKVTQSSRYLVKRTGEKVFLECVQDMDHENMFWYRQDPGLGLRLIYFSYDVKMKEKGDIPEGYSVSREKKERFSLILESASTNQTSMYLCASSSLGTGDSPLHFGNGTRLTVT.

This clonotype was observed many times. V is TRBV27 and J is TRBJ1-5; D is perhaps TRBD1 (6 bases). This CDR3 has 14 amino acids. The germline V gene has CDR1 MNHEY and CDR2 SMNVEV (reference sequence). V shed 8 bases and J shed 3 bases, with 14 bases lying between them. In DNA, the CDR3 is TGTGCCAGCTCCCGACAGGATCACAATCAGCCCCAGCATTTT. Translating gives CASSRQDHNQPQHF.

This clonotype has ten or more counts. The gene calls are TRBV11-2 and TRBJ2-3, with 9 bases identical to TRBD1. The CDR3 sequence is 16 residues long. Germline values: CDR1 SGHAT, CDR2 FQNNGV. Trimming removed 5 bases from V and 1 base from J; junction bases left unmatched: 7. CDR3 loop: CASSGQGSRGTDTQYF. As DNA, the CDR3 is TGTGCCAGCAGCGGACAGGGGAGTCGAGGCACAGATACGCAGTATTTT.

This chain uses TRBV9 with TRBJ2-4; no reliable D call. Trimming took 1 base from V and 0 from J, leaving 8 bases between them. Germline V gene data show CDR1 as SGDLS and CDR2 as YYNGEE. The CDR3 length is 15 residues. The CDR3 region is CASSVSPGAKNIQYF. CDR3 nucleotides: TGTGCCAGCAGCGTATCCCCGGGAGCCAAAAACATTCAGTACTTC.

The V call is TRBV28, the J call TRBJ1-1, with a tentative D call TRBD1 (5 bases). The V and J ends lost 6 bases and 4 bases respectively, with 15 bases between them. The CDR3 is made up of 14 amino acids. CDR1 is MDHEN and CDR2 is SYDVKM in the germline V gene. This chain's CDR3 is CASRYVGEATEAFF. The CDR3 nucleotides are TGTGCCAGCAGGTATGTGGGGGAGGCCACTGAAGCTTTCTTT.

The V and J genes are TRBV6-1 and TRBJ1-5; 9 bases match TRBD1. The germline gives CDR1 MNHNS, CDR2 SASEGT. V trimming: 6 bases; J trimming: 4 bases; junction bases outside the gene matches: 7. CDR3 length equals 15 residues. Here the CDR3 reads CASRRTGAPNQPQHF. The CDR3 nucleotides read TGTGCCAGCAGGAGGACAGGGGCCCCAAATCAGCCCCAGCATTTT.

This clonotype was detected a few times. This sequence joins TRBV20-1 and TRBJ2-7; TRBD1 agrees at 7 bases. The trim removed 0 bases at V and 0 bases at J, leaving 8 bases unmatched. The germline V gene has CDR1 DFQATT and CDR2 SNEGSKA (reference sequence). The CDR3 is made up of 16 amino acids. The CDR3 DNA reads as TGCAGTGCTAGAGAACCTACAGGGGCCCACTCCTACGAGCAGTACTTC. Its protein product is CSAREPTGAHSYEQYF.

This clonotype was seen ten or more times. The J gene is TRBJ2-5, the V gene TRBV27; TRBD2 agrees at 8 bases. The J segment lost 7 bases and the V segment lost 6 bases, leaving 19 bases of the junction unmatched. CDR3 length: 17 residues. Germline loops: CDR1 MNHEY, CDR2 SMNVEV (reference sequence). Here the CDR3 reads CASRPGGPTTPTGTQYF. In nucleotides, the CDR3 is TGTGCCAGCAGACCGGGGGGGCCTACAACTCCGACGGGGACCCAGTACTTC.

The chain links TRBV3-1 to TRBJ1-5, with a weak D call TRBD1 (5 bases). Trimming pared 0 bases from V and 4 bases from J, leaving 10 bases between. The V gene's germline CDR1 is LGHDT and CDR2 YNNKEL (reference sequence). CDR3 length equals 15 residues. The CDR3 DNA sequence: TGTGCCAGCAGCCAAGATCAGGGATCGAATCAGCCCCAGCATTTT. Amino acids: CASSQDQGSNQPQHF.